This is a list of T cell receptor beta chains from one sample in a study of CD8+CD57+ T cells in acquired aplastic anemia. TCRdb reprocessed the reads via MiXCR and lists one record per CDR3 protein. Here the sample spans about 71,000 distinct CDR3 sequences, 45% to 60% being singletons. Sequencing was carried out using sorted CD4+, CD8+, or CD8+CD57+ T cells (not recorded which) from PBMCs. Receptors originate from a human donor in good health, serving as a control. Each CDR3 is given with its conserved first and last residue. D genes are given only for firm matches. Not every row has a clone size; where given, it reads once, few, many or a size class.

TGTGCCAGCAGCGACGTAAACAATCAGCCCCAGCATTTT | CASSDVNNQPQHF | TRBJ1-5 | many | . | TRBV7-9
TGTGCCAGCAGCTACAGGGTTAGCGGGGAGCTGTTTTTT | CASSYRVSGELFF | TRBJ2-2 | many | . | TRBV13
TGTGCCAGCAGTTTAACGAACGTACAGCCCCAGCATTTT | CASSLTNVQPQHF | TRBJ1-5 | many | . | TRBV27
TGTGCCAGCAACTCCGTCCCGGGGACTTCAAGCGGCTACACCTTC | CASNSVPGTSSGYTF | TRBJ1-2 | many | . | TRBV6-1
TGTGCCAGCAGCTCCCGGACAGAAGAGACCCAGTACTTC | CASSSRTEETQYF | TRBJ2-5 | . | . | TRBV7-2
TGTGCCAGCAGTAGGGGACTAGCCGGCGAGCAGTACTTC | CASSRGLAGEQYF | TRBJ2-7 | many | TRBD2 | TRBV27
TGTGCCAGTAGTAGCGGACTGGCAGGCGCCTACGAGCAGTACTTC | CASSSGLAGAYEQYF | TRBJ2-7 | once | . | TRBV19
TGTGCCAGCAGCGGAACAGGGCGATCACCCCTCCACTTT | CASSGTGRSPLHF | TRBJ1-6 | once | . | TRBV7-2
TGTGCCAGCAGTTATACTTCCCCGGTTAGTCCCTACAATGAGCAGTTCTTC | CASSYTSPVSPYNEQFF | TRBJ2-1 | . | . | TRBV6-2/TRBV6-3
TGTGCCAGCAGTGTAGGCAGGGTCCGGCCGGATTCACCCCTCCACTTT | CASSVGRVRPDSPLHF | TRBJ1-6 | . | . | TRBV25-1
TGTGCCACCAGCCCGGGACAGGACTATGGCTACACCTTC | CATSPGQDYGYTF | TRBJ1-2 | few | TRBD1 | TRBV24-1
TGTGCCAGTAGTATGGGAGACAGGTATAGCAATCAGCCCCAGCATTTT | CASSMGDRYSNQPQHF | TRBJ1-5 | . | . | TRBV19
TGTGCCAGCAGCTTGCTTAGTTTGACCCCCGACACCGGGGAGCTGTTTTTT | CASSLLSLTPDTGELFF | TRBJ2-2 | many | . | TRBV5-4
. | CISVPEANAIRQGVCHYGYTF | TRBJ1-2 | . | . | TRBV7-5
TGTGCCATCAGTGCTTTCGAGAACGAGCAGTACTTC | CAISAFENEQYF | TRBJ2-7 | . | . | TRBV10-3
TGTGCCAGCAGTGGATGGCCGGGACTAGTGGCGGAAGAGCAGTACTTC | CASSGWPGLVAEEQYF | TRBJ2-7 | . | TRBD2 | TRBV6-1
TGCGCCGGCAGCTTGTTTGGCGGACACTACGAGCAGTACTTC | CAGSLFGGHYEQYF | TRBJ2-7 | many | . | TRBV5-1
TGTGCCAGCAGCTTGCGACTAGCGGGAGAAGGCCATGAGCAGTTCTTC | CASSLRLAGEGHEQFF | TRBJ2-1 | . | TRBD2 | TRBV7-3
TGCGCCAGCAGCTTGATATATTGGGGCTTCGGGACTGAAGCTTTCTTT | CASSLIYWGFGTEAFF | TRBJ1-1 | many | . | TRBV5-1
TGCAGCGTTGAAGGACTAGCGGGACCTTCACACTCCTACAATGAGCAGTTCTTC | CSVEGLAGPSHSYNEQFF | TRBJ2-1 | . | TRBD2 | TRBV29-1
TGTGCCAGCAGCTTAGGCCCGGGACAGGGGGCCGCCTACGAGCAGTACTTC | CASSLGPGQGAAYEQYF | TRBJ2-7 | . | TRBD1 | TRBV7-9
TGTGCCACCAGCACCGGACAGGCATCCCCCGAGAACGAAGCTTTCTTT | CATSTGQASPENEAFF | TRBJ1-1 | medium-sized | TRBD1 | TRBV15
TGTGCCAGCGGCTGGACAGGGGGGAGCGGTGGCGAGCAGTACTTC | CASGWTGGSGGEQYF | TRBJ2-7 | . | TRBD1 | TRBV7-9
TGTGCCAGCAGTGGTTCGGACAAGGCGAACACTGAAGCTTTCTTT | CASSGSDKANTEAFF | TRBJ1-1 | . | . | TRBV2
TGTGCCAGCAGTTTTAAGAGGGGGCGGGCCACAGATACGCAGTATTTT | CASSFKRGRATDTQYF | TRBJ2-3 | . | TRBD1 | TRBV5-4
TGTGCCAGCAGCTTAGGACGGTCCGATTCACCCCTCCACTTT | CASSLGRSDSPLHF | TRBJ1-6 | . | . | TRBV5-6
TGTGCCAGTAGTATTGGGGGGGAGCTGAGGGAGACCCAGTACTTC | CASSIGGELRETQYF | TRBJ2-5 | . | TRBD2 | TRBV19
TGTGCCAGTAGTAGGCGGGGAACAGATACGCAGTATTTT | CASSRRGTDTQYF | TRBJ2-3 | . | . | TRBV19
TGTGCCATCAGTGAGTCTAGCGGGAATGAGCAGTTCTTC | CAISESSGNEQFF | TRBJ2-1 | many | TRBD2 | TRBV10-3
TGTGCCAGTAGTTCCCGGACAGGGGATAATTCACCCCTCCACTTT | CASSSRTGDNSPLHF | TRBJ1-6 | . | TRBD1 | TRBV19
TGTGCCAGCAGCGTAGACTTGCGGGAAAGCACCGGGGAGCTGTTTTTT | CASSVDLRESTGELFF | TRBJ2-2 | many | . | TRBV9
TGTGCCATCAGTGAGCAGGGACTAGCGGGGGATAGGGAGACCCAGTACTTC | CAISEQGLAGDRETQYF | TRBJ2-5 | . | TRBD2 | TRBV10-3
TGTGCCCGCAGCCAAGAAAGGACAGGGTTCGACGAGCAGTACTTC | CARSQERTGFDEQYF | TRBJ2-7 | . | TRBD1 | TRBV4-2
TGTGCCAGCAGCTTAGGAGTTCAAGAGACCCAGTACTTC | CASSLGVQETQYF | TRBJ2-5 | . | . | TRBV7-9
TGCAGCGTTGTCAGGCCACAAGAGACCCAGTACTTC | CSVVRPQETQYF | TRBJ2-5 | few | . | TRBV29-1
TGTGCCAGCAGTAAATTCACGGGGCGCGGGGAGACCCAGTACTTC | CASSKFTGRGETQYF | TRBJ2-5 | . | . | TRBV2
TGTGCCAGTAGTTTGACAGGTACCTCCTCCTACGAGCAGTACTTC | CASSLTGTSSYEQYF | TRBJ2-7 | few | . | TRBV19
TGTGCCAGTAAAGGGACAGTCGACTCTGGGGCCAACGTCCTGACTTTC | CASKGTVDSGANVLTF | TRBJ2-6 | many | TRBD1 | TRBV19
TGTGCCAGCAACCTGCGGAGCACAGATACGCAGTATTTT | CASNLRSTDTQYF | TRBJ2-3 | . | . | TRBV12-3/TRBV12-4
TGCAGTGCTAGTAGAGGGACAGAAGCTTTCTTT | CSASRGTEAFF | TRBJ1-1 | . | . | TRBV20-1
TGTGCCAGTAGTATCGGAGACAGTCAGCCCCAGCATTTT | CASSIGDSQPQHF | TRBJ1-5 | . | . | TRBV19
TGTGCCAGCAGCTTAACCGGACTAGCGGGGGATACGCAGTATTTT | CASSLTGLAGDTQYF | TRBJ2-3 | many | TRBD2 | TRBV7-3
TGTGCCACCAGCAGATTGGGCCCCGGAGAGACCCAGTACTTC | CATSRLGPGETQYF | TRBJ2-5 | medium-sized | . | TRBV15
TGTGCCAGCAGTGAAAGCGGGGGGGCCGCAGATACGCAGTATTTT | CASSESGGAADTQYF | TRBJ2-3 | many | TRBD2 | TRBV6-4
TGTGCCACCAGTGCGACTAGCGGTACGAAGGGGAATGAGCAGTTCTTC | CATSATSGTKGNEQFF | TRBJ2-1 | medium-sized | TRBD2 | TRBV24-1
TGCAGCGTAGGCCTAGCGGGATCTAGCACAGATACGCAGTATTTT | CSVGLAGSSTDTQYF | TRBJ2-3 | . | TRBD2 | TRBV29-1
TGTGCAGCGGGGTACAATGAGCAGTTCTTC | CAAGYNEQFF | TRBJ2-1 | . | TRBD2 | TRBV19
TGTGCCAGCAGTTTATATAGGGGAGAGACCCTCCACTTT | CASSLYRGETLHF | TRBJ1-6 | . | . | TRBV12-3/TRBV12-4
TGTGCCAGCAGTCCTATTACCGGGACAGTGGACTACAATGAGCAGTTCTTC | CASSPITGTVDYNEQFF | TRBJ2-1 | . | TRBD1 | TRBV2
TGTGCCAGCAGCTTAGGGGCCTCTAGCGGGAGAGTGGGCTACGAGCAGTACTTC | CASSLGASSGRVGYEQYF | TRBJ2-7 | many | TRBD2 | TRBV7-9
TGCAGCGTTACCGGGACTAGCGGACCATACGGGCCTTACGAGCAGTACTTC | CSVTGTSGPYGPYEQYF | TRBJ2-7 | . | TRBD2 | TRBV29-1
TGTGCCAGCAGTTACTCGAGAGGGGGCACTGAAGCTTTCTTT | CASSYSRGGTEAFF | TRBJ1-1 | many | . | TRBV6-5
TGCGCCAGCAGCCCCCATGGGGGGCGCACCTACACCTTC | CASSPHGGRTYTF | TRBJ1-2 | many | . | TRBV5-1
TGCAGTGCTAGAGATCCTGCTAGCGGGAGGTACGAGCAGTACTTC | CSARDPASGRYEQYF | TRBJ2-7 | many | TRBD2 | TRBV20-1